Listed here are 20 T cell receptor beta chains from one sample, sequenced in a study of T cells in Graves' hyperthyroidism and ophthalmopathy. Amplification targeted TCR beta CDR3 regions from RNA transcripts. An initial round of RT-PCR targeting the TCR CDR3 relied on the HTBI primer set. TCRdb redid the calling of the multiplex PCR reads with MiXCR, one entry per CDR3 protein. The sample carries some 530,000 distinct CDR3 sequences, approximately 23% recorded once. The specimen sequenced was blood. These receptors originate from a woman in her seventies with Graves' ophthalmopathy.

Concerning this clonotype: The junction shows a germline mismatch at one end, possibly a read error. This chain connects TRBV5-1 to TRBJ1-3; TRBD1 aligns across 10 bases. The V gene's germline CDR1 is SGHRS and CDR2 YFSETQ. This CDR3 has 15 residues. For the CDR3, the DNA is TGTGCCAGCAGCCCCGGGACAGGGGCTAGCGACACCATATATTTT. Its translation is CASSPGTGASDTIYF.

This chain joins TRBV19 and TRBJ1-3; 9 positions agree with TRBD1. The V gene end was trimmed by 5 bases and the J gene end by 0 bases; junction bases not matched to a gene: 8. The CDR3 extends over 17 amino acids. The germline V gene has CDR1 LNHDA and CDR2 SQIVND (reference sequence). The CDR3 DNA follows: TGTGCCAGTAGTCGGCCGGGACAGGGCAGCTCTGGAAACACCATATATTTT. Translating gives CASSRPGQGSSGNTIYF. The whole variable domain, filled in from reference TRBV19 and TRBJ1-3, reads DGGITQSPKYLFRKEGQNVTLSCEQNLNHDAMYWYRQDPGQGLRLIYYSQIVNDFQKGDIAEGYSVSREKKESFPLTVTSAQKNPTAFYLCASSRPGQGSSGNTIYFGEGSWLTVV.

The chain combines TRBV20-1 with TRBJ2-5; 9 nucleotides line up with TRBD2. CDR1 is DFQATT and CDR2 is SNEGSKA in the germline V gene (reference sequence). This CDR3 is 18 amino acids long. The J segment lost 1 base and the V segment lost 0 bases, leaving 12 bases of the junction unmatched. The CDR3 DNA sequence: TGCAGTGCTAGAGATGAGAGCGGGAGGAAAGGGCCCCAAGAGACCCAGTACTTC. Its translation is CSARDESGRKGPQETQYF.

The chain uses TRBV30 and TRBJ2-7; D not certain. Germline CDR1 GTSNPN, CDR2 SVGIG (reference sequence). The CDR3 runs 12 residues. The ends were cut back, 1 base at V and 6 bases at J, with 10 bases in the middle. The chain's CDR3 is CAWSETWGEQYF. DNA for the CDR3: TGTGCCTGGAGTGAGACCTGGGGCGAGCAGTACTTC.

The chain is built from TRBV5-8 and TRBJ2-5; D might be TRBD2 (6 bases). CDR1 SGHTS and CDR2 YDEGEE come from the germline V gene. V was shortened by 3 bases and J by 4 bases, with 22 bases between the two germline ends. This CDR3 has 17 residues. CDR3 sequence: CASSSRRGGRRAETQYF. The DNA for the CDR3 is TGTGCCAGCAGCTCCAGAAGGGGAGGACGAAGAGCAGAGACCCAGTACTTC.

CDR3 DNA sequence: TGCAGTGCGAATCCGGCGGTTTGGGGCTACGAGCAGTACTTC. The encoded protein is CSANPAVWGYEQYF. The chain couples TRBV20-1 to TRBJ2-7; no clear D. V was shortened by 6 bases and J by 3 bases, with 18 bases between the two germline ends. The CDR3 runs 14 residues. CDR1 DFQATT and CDR2 SNEGSKA come from the germline V gene (reference sequence).

This clonotype was counted at least ten times. CDR3 region: CASSLAWTGSNEQYF. CDR3 coding DNA: TGTGCCAGCAGCTTAGCTTGGACAGGGAGCAACGAGCAGTACTTC. The J gene is TRBJ2-7, the V gene TRBV11-1, with 8 nucleotides matching TRBD1. The CDR3 contains 15 residues. The germline V gene encodes CDR1 SGHAT and CDR2 FQDESV (reference sequence). V was clipped by 0 bases and J by 5 bases; unmatched bases: 6.

With respect to this clonotype: A much bigger clone sits one base away, suggesting this may be a read error. J is TRBJ2-2 and V is TRBV15; possible D gene TRBD1, 5 bases. This CDR3 has 15 amino acids. Trimming cost V 0 bases and J 9 bases, with 14 bases left between them. Germline CDR1 LNHNV, CDR2 YYDKDF (reference sequence). The CDR3 DNA reads TGTGCCACCAGCAGAGATCAGGGCAGGACCTGGGAGCTGTTTTTT. It translates to CATSRDQGRTWELFF.

The chain employs TRBV30 and TRBJ2-3; TRBD2 is a possible D gene (6 bases). Trimming removed 5 bases at V and 9 bases at J, with 12 bases between. CDR1 is GTSNPN and CDR2 is SVGIG in the germline V gene (reference sequence). This CDR3 has 11 amino acids. CDR3 bases: TGTGCCTGGCCCGGCGGGGAAACGCAGTATTTT. The encoded protein is CAWPGGETQYF.

This clonotype turned up a few times. CDR3 amino acids: CASRSQGRQYF. For the CDR3, the DNA is TGTGCCAGCAGGTCACAGGGCCGGCAGTACTTC. This rearrangement joins TRBV12-3 or TRBV12-4 to TRBJ2-7; maybe TRBD1 (6 bases). CDR3 length: 11 residues. Trimming left V 6 bases short and J 9 bases short, with 12 bases between.

This clonotype appeared a few times. This chain uses TRBV6-1 with TRBJ2-7, with 10 bases lining up with TRBD1. V trimming: 5 bases; J trimming: 5 bases; junction bases outside the gene matches: 9. The CDR3 has 15 residues. Germline V gives CDR1 MNHNS, CDR2 SASEGT. The CDR3 sequence is CASSYPGTGANEQYF. CDR3 bases: TGTGCCAGCAGTTATCCCGGGACAGGGGCGAACGAGCAGTACTTC.

This clonotype was counted only a few times. The V gene is TRBV20-1, the J gene TRBJ2-7; D may be TRBD2 (6 bases). In germline, CDR1 is DFQATT, CDR2 SNEGSKA (reference sequence). Trimming removed 7 bases at V and 4 bases at J, with 8 bases between. The CDR3 has 10 amino acids. The CDR3 nucleotides read TGCAGTGGAGGGAGGTACGAGCAGTACTTC. Translating it yields CSGGRYEQYF.

There are a few counts of this clonotype. The chain carries TRBV28 and TRBJ2-3, with 11 bases matching TRBD2. The CDR3 has 17 amino acids. In germline, CDR1 is MDHEN, CDR2 SYDVKM. V was clipped by 6 bases and J by 6 bases; unmatched bases: 14. CDR3 in DNA: TGTGCCAGCAGCCCCGGGACTAGCGGCCTGGCCTTCGATACGCAGTATTTT. It is translated as CASSPGTSGLAFDTQYF. Looking up the rest from reference TRBV28 and TRBJ2-3 gives the full variable domain: DVKVTQSSRYLVKRTGEKVFLECVQDMDHENMFWYRQDPGLGLRLIYFSYDVKMKEKGDIPEGYSVSREKKERFSLILESASTNQTSMYLCASSPGTSGLAFDTQYFGPGTRLTVL.

This clonotype was counted only a few times. This chain uses TRBV5-1 with TRBJ2-3; 15 bases are shared with TRBD2. Germline lookup yields CDR1 SGHRS and CDR2 YFSETQ. CDR3 length: 19 amino acids. After removal of 3 bases from V and 4 bases from J, the junction contained 12 bases not matched to a gene. CDR3 nucleotides: TGCGCCAGCAGCTGGACCTGGACTAGCGGGAGGGCGATCGCAGATACGCAGTATTTT. Protein sequence: CASSWTWTSGRAIADTQYF.

Remarks on this clonotype: This may stem from a read error, because a much larger clone lies one nucleotide away. The rearrangement joins TRBV2 to TRBJ1-4, with D tentatively TRBD1 (6 bases). V lost 5 bases, J lost 8 bases, and 12 bases lay in between. CDR1 and CDR2 from the germline V gene are SNHLY and FYNNEI. The CDR3 sequence is 13 residues long. CDR3 amino acids: CASSRNGGEKLFF. The CDR3 DNA is TGTGCCAGCAGTCGAAACGGGGGCGAAAAACTGTTTTTT.

This clonotype was seen a few times. A junction end diverges from the germline sequence, so it may reflect a read error. The rearrangement links TRBV28 to TRBJ1-1, with D unclear. The CDR3 consists of 13 residues. CDR1 is MDHEN and CDR2 is SYDVKM in the germline V gene. Here the CDR3 reads CASSLSLNTETFF. CDR3 DNA: TGTGCCAGCAGTTTATCGTTGAACACTGAAACTTTCTTT.

The CDR3 region has the DNA TGTGCCAGCAGAATGGGGCGCCCTCCGGGGGCTGAAGCTTTCTTT. Protein product: CASRMGRPPGAEAFF. J is TRBJ1-1 and V is TRBV12-3 or TRBV12-4; D may be TRBD1 (5 bases). This CDR3 comprises 15 residues. Trimming took off 6 bases at V and 6 bases at J, with 20 bases between the two ends.

This clonotype has just a few counts. The chain couples TRBV20-1 to TRBJ1-1, with D perhaps matching TRBD1 (5 bases). Trimming removed 2 bases at V and 5 bases at J, with 12 bases between. Germline assignment: CDR1 DFQATT and CDR2 SNEGSKA (reference sequence). CDR3 size: 13 residues. CDR3 protein: CSARSGGVTEAFF. In DNA, the CDR3 is TGCAGTGCTAGATCGGGGGGGGTGACTGAAGCTTTCTTT.

This clonotype was counted a few times. The rearrangement links TRBV6-2 or TRBV6-3 to TRBJ1-5, with D possibly TRBD1 on 5 matching bases. Trimming shortened V by 5 bases and J by 1 base, and 15 bases separated the two germline ends. The germline V gene encodes CDR1 MNHEY and CDR2 SVGEGT. The CDR3 has 16 residues. In nucleotides, the CDR3 is TGTGCCAGCAGTCGACCACGGCGGGACAGCAATCAGCCCCAGCATTTT. Translation gives CASSRPRRDSNQPQHF.

This clonotype was seen more than once but under ten times. This sequence joins TRBV15 and TRBJ2-7, with 8 bases lining up with TRBD1. Trimming cost V 5 bases and J 6 bases; bases outside gene matches: 6. The CDR3 sequence is 13 residues long. The germline V gene has CDR1 LNHNV and CDR2 YYDKDF (reference sequence). CDR3 in DNA: TGTGCCACCAGCCCGGACAGGGCATTCGAGCAGTACTTC. This sequence encodes CATSPDRAFEQYF.